The rows below give T cell receptor beta chains drawn from one sample of a study of T-cell memory formation after mild COVID-19. A single record per CDR3 protein comes from TCRdb applying MiXCR to the 5' RACE reads. The profile shows more than 200,000 distinct CDR3 sequences, around 15% of them singletons. The specimen sequenced was PBMCs or a T cell subset sorted from them (not recorded which). The receptor set was obtained from a man younger than 35 who had mild COVID-19 (a few samples of this study predate the infection). Cell type and time point are not known. Both conserved end residues are part of each CDR3. Fields, in order: J gene, D gene, clone size, V gene, CDR3 protein, CDR3 DNA. The D gene is left open where the match is weak. Rows may omit the clone size; those that give it use once, few, many or a size class.

TRBJ2-5	NA	few	TRBV18	CASSGTEQETQYF	TGTGCCAGCTCTGGGACGGAGCAAGAGACCCAGTACTTC
TRBJ2-5	NA	NA	TRBV20-1	CSASQGETQYF	TGCAGTGCTAGCCAGGGGGAGACCCAGTACTTC
TRBJ2-2	NA	NA	TRBV11-2	CASSLDLATGELFF	TGTGCCAGCAGCTTAGATCTGGCTACCGGGGAGCTGTTTTTT
TRBJ2-3	TRBD2	NA	TRBV6-1	CATTPSGGTDTQYF	TGTGCCACCACCCCTAGCGGGGGCACAGATACGCAGTATTTT
TRBJ2-3	NA	NA	TRBV20-1	CSAGKGPDTQYF	TGCAGTGCTGGGAAGGGGCCAGATACGCAGTATTTT
TRBJ2-5	NA	many	TRBV18	CASSHYGEETQYF	TGTGCCAGCTCTCACTACGGGGAAGAGACCCAGTACTTC
TRBJ1-1	NA	NA	TRBV2	CASSNDGNTEAFF	TGTGCCAGCAGCAACGACGGGAACACTGAAGCTTTCTTT
TRBJ1-1	TRBD1	few	TRBV5-5	CASSPDRVTEAFF	TGTGCCAGCAGCCCTGACAGGGTCACTGAAGCTTTCTTT
TRBJ2-2	NA	NA	TRBV7-3	CASSFTEDTGELFF	TGTGCCAGCAGCTTTACAGAGGACACCGGGGAGCTGTTTTTT
TRBJ1-1	NA	few	TRBV6-1	CASSGGLRGLNTEAFF	TGTGCCAGCAGTGGGGGACTTCGGGGGCTGAACACTGAAGCTTTCTTT
TRBJ2-7	TRBD1	few	TRBV9	CASSPSPDRSYEQYF	TGTGCCAGCAGCCCAAGTCCGGACAGGAGCTACGAGCAGTACTTC
TRBJ2-5	TRBD2	NA	TRBV6-6	CASSYVLAGRETQYF	TGTGCCAGCAGTTACGTTCTAGCGGGGCGAGAGACCCAGTACTTC
TRBJ2-1	NA	few	TRBV7-6	CASSLGVLRGRSYNEQFF	TGTGCCAGCAGCTTAGGGGTTCTGCGGGGGCGTTCCTACAATGAGCAGTTCTTC
TRBJ2-3	NA	few	TRBV5-1	CASSLTGGDHTDTQYF	TGCGCCAGCAGCTTGACGGGGGGCGATCACACAGATACGCAGTATTTT
TRBJ2-7	TRBD2	few	TRBV12-3/TRBV12-4	CASSGTTYEQYF	TGTGCCAGCAGCGGGACTACCTACGAGCAGTACTTC
TRBJ2-5	NA	NA	TRBV2	CASSRDHQETQYF	TGTGCCAGCAGCCGGGATCATCAAGAGACCCAGTACTTC
TRBJ2-3	NA	many	TRBV29-1	CSARQQASTDTQYF	TGCAGCGCTAGGCAGCAAGCTAGCACAGATACGCAGTATTTT
TRBJ1-1	NA	many	TRBV7-3	CASSPGSNTEAFF	TGTGCCAGCAGCCCCGGATCGAACACTGAAGCTTTCTTT
TRBJ2-3	NA	NA	TRBV29-1	CSVEPLINTDTQYF	TGCAGCGTTGAACCACTAATAAACACAGATACGCAGTATTTT
TRBJ2-6	NA	NA	TRBV5-1	CASSLATGFANVLTF	TGCGCCAGCAGCTTGGCCACAGGGTTCGCCAACGTCCTGACTTTC
TRBJ2-5	NA	NA	TRBV7-2	CASSRAVQETQYF	TGTGCCAGCAGCAGGGCGGTCCAAGAGACCCAGTACTTC
TRBJ2-7	NA	NA	TRBV19	CASSQVGAYEQYF	TGTGCCAGTAGTCAGGTGGGCGCCTACGAGCAGTACTTC
TRBJ2-3	TRBD2	NA	TRBV7-2	CASRLAGTSGGATDTQYF	TGTGCCAGCAGATTAGCCGGGACTAGCGGGGGGGCCACAGATACGCAGTATTTT
TRBJ1-4	NA	few	TRBV5-1	CASSYGGYNEKLFF	TGCGCCAGCAGCTACGGGGGTTATAATGAAAAACTGTTTTTT
TRBJ2-4	NA	few	TRBV12-3/TRBV12-4	CASTSSNLAKNIQYF	TGTGCCAGCACCTCTAGCAACCTAGCCAAAAACATTCAGTACTTC
TRBJ1-2	NA	NA	TRBV5-1	CASSLADGAYGYTF	TGCGCCAGCAGCTTGGCCGATGGGGCGTATGGCTACACCTTC
TRBJ1-1	NA	NA	TRBV5-1	CASQDTQNTEAFF	TGCGCCAGCCAAGACACCCAGAACACTGAAGCTTTCTTT
TRBJ1-6	NA	many	TRBV7-9	CASSLDYNSPLHF	TGTGCCAGCAGCTTAGACTATAATTCACCCCTCCACTTT
TRBJ1-5	NA	NA	TRBV5-1	CASSLGDGPGQPQHF	TGCGCCAGCAGCTTGGGGGACGGTCCGGGACAGCCCCAGCATTTT
TRBJ2-3	NA	few	TRBV9	CASSVVGSGITDTQYF	TGTGCCAGCAGCGTAGTCGGTTCAGGTATCACAGATACGCAGTATTTT
TRBJ1-2	TRBD1	NA	TRBV5-6	CATVLQGARSGYTF	TGTGCCACCGTCCTACAGGGGGCGCGATCGGGCTACACCTTC
TRBJ1-2	TRBD1	NA	TRBV20-1	CSARYPQGDGYTF	TGCAGTGCTAGATACCCGCAGGGGGATGGCTACACCTTC
TRBJ1-1	NA	few	TRBV7-2	CASSLVSTEAFF	TGTGCCAGCAGCTTAGTATCCACTGAAGCTTTCTTT
TRBJ2-1	NA	NA	TRBV7-2	CASSLVGLAYNEQFF	TGTGCCAGCAGCTTAGTCGGGCTAGCGTACAATGAGCAGTTCTTC
TRBJ2-1	TRBD2	few	TRBV7-3	CASSPRLAGEFEQFF	TGTGCCAGCAGCCCCCGACTAGCGGGGGAATTTGAGCAGTTCTTC
TRBJ2-7	TRBD1	NA	TRBV7-8	CASSLAEQGRGYEQYF	TGTGCCAGCAGCTTAGCCGAACAGGGGAGAGGATACGAGCAGTACTTC
TRBJ2-3	NA	NA	TRBV5-6	CASRHRTEMDTQYF	TGTGCCAGCAGACATAGGACAGAGATGGATACGCAGTATTTT
TRBJ1-4	NA	NA	TRBV6-5	CASSQGGNSEKLFF	TGTGCCAGCAGCCAGGGCGGGAATTCTGAAAAACTGTTTTTT
TRBJ1-5	NA	NA	TRBV5-1	CASSLAGWRDQPQHF	TGCGCCAGCAGCTTGGCGGGGTGGCGGGATCAGCCCCAGCATTTT
TRBJ1-1	NA	NA	TRBV20-1	CSASPQGPNTEAFF	TGCAGTGCTAGCCCTCAGGGCCCGAACACTGAAGCTTTCTTT
TRBJ1-5	NA	NA	TRBV10-3	CAISESRRSNQPQHF	TGTGCCATCAGTGAATCCCGACGGAGCAATCAGCCCCAGCATTTT
TRBJ1-5	NA	few	TRBV20-1	CSAAGPSNQPQHF	TGCAGTGCCGCCGGACCAAGCAATCAGCCCCAGCATTTT
TRBJ1-1	TRBD1	NA	TRBV7-9	CASKGTGGNEAFF	TGTGCCAGCAAGGGGACAGGGGGTAATGAAGCTTTCTTT
TRBJ2-2	NA	many	TRBV7-2	CASGLTGELFF	TGTGCCAGCGGACTCACCGGGGAGCTGTTTTTT
TRBJ1-1	TRBD1	few	TRBV5-1	CASSRSFSGGEAEAFF	TGCGCCAGCAGCCGGAGCTTCTCAGGGGGGGAGGCTGAAGCTTTCTTT
TRBJ1-6	TRBD1	few	TRBV6-2/TRBV6-3	CASSLDRDYNSPLHF	TGTGCCAGCAGCCTCGACAGGGACTATAATTCACCCCTCCACTTT
TRBJ2-2	NA	NA	TRBV5-1	CASSMDGTGELFF	TGCGCCAGCAGCATGGATGGCACCGGGGAGCTGTTTTTT
TRBJ1-1	NA	NA	TRBV6-5	CASSYEGMVMNTEAFF	TGTGCCAGCAGTTACGAGGGAATGGTGATGAACACTGAAGCTTTCTTT
TRBJ2-3	NA	NA	TRBV2	CASSEGEMADTQYF	TGTGCCAGCAGTGAGGGGGAGATGGCAGATACGCAGTATTTT
TRBJ2-6	NA	NA	TRBV19	CATTSQAGANVLTF	TGTGCCACCACCTCACAGGCCGGGGCCAACGTCCTGACTTTC
TRBJ2-3	TRBD1	NA	TRBV12-3/TRBV12-4	CASSFPGQGLYF	TGTGCCAGCAGTTTCCCGGGACAGGGATTGTATTTT
TRBJ2-5	TRBD2	NA	TRBV20-1	CSARSIAGGQETQYF	TGCAGTGCTAGAAGTATAGCGGGGGGGCAAGAGACCCAGTACTTC
TRBJ2-3	NA	few	TRBV7-2	CASSLGVNTDTQYF	TGTGCCAGCAGCTTAGGTGTCAACACAGATACGCAGTATTTT